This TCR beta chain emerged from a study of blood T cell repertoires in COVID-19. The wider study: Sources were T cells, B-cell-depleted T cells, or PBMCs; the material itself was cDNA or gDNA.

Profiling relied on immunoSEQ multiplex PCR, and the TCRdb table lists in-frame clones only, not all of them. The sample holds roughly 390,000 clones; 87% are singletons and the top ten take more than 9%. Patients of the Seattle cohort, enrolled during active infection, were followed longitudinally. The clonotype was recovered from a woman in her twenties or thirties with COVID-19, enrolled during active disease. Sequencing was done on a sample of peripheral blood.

The DNA of the CDR3 is TGCGCCAGCAGCCAAGGTATCCCCCCCGGCGCGGGAGTGTCAGAGACCCAGTACTTC. Residues: CASSQGIPPGAGVSETQYF. The chain is built from TRBV4-1 and TRBJ2-5; TRBD2 aligns across 7 bases. This CDR3 contains 19 residues. V was clipped by 1 base and J by 4 bases; unmatched bases: 18. The germline V gene encodes CDR1 MGHRA and CDR2 YSYEKL.